This TCR beta chain appears in the sequencing data of a study of breast tumors, draining lymph nodes, adjacent tissues. About this clonotype: As yet, its antigen is unknown.

Study-wide results and limits: Data only fit, rather than demonstrated, lymph node origin of most tumor T cells. Luminal-like breast cancer showed significantly greater tumor-nontumor repertoire similarity than basal-like breast cancer did. Tumor TCR diversity was below lymph nodes but above nontumor tissue.

Deletions cut 2 bases from V and 6 bases from J, with 4 bases between. Germline lookup yields CDR1 DFQATT and CDR2 SNEGSKA (reference sequence). The CDR3 is made up of 10 amino acids. TCRdb processed the multiplex PCR reads anew with MiXCR; each CDR3 protein has one entry. The data contain under 20,000 distinct CDR3 sequences, about 40% of them singletons. The source of this sequence is a female donor with breast cancer. Some clones in this sample may be carry-over from other donors' samples. Sequencing input: breast tumor tissue. The chain has TRBV20-1 and TRBJ1-2, with unresolved D. The CDR3 sequence is CSARSDGYTF. In nucleotides, the CDR3 is TGCAGTGCTAGAAGTGATGGCTACACCTTC.